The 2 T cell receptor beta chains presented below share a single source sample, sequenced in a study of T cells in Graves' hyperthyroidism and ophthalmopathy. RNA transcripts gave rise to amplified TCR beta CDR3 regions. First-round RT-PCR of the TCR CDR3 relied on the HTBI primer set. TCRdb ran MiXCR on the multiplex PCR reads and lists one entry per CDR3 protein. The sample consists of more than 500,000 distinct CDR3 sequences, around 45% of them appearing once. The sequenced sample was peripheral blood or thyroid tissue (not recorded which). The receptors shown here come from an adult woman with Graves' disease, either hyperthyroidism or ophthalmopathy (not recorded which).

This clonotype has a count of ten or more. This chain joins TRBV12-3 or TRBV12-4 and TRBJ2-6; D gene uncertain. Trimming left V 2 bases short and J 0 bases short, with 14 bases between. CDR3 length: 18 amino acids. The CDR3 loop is CASSLYAGRISGANVLTF. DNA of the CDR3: TGTGCCAGCAGTTTATACGCAGGACGGATCTCTGGGGCCAACGTCCTGACTTTC.

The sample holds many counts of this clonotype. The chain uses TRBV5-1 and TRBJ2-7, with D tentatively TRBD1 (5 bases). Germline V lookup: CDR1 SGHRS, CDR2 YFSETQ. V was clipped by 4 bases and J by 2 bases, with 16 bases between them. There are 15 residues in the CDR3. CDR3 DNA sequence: TGCGCCAGCAGCATCGGACACCCGTCCGCCTACGAGCAGTACTTC. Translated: CASSIGHPSAYEQYF.